Listed below are T cell receptor beta chains from one sample, sequenced in a study of cytomegalovirus exposure and HLA in healthy donors. TCRdb keeps only in-frame clones here, not all; method: immunoSEQ multiplex PCR. The sample records 150,000 to 200,000 clones, around 81% being singletons. The specimen was PBMCs. Receptor source: a woman in her 30s in good health and CMV-seropositive. Both conserved end residues are part of each CDR3. A D gene is named only where the DNA matches it firmly. Clone size appears in some rows only: once, few, many, or a class for an expanded clone.

j_call	clone_size	v_call	d_call	cdr3_aa	cdr3_nt
TRBJ1-2	NA	TRBV5-8	TRBD1	CASSLTTGVTRYTF	TGTGCCAGCAGCCTAACGACAGGGGTTACACGCTACACCTTC
TRBJ1-1	NA	TRBV6-4	TRBD1	CASSEQGANTEAFF	TGTGCCAGCAGTGAACAGGGGGCGAACACTGAAGCTTTCTTT
TRBJ1-5	NA	TRBV7-8	NA	CASSLYNQPQHF	TGTGCCAGCAGCTTATATAATCAGCCCCAGCATTTT
TRBJ1-1	NA	TRBV29-1	TRBD1	CSVRTGPVNTEAFF	TGCAGCGTTCGGACAGGGCCTGTGAACACTGAAGCTTTCTTT
TRBJ1-1	NA	TRBV5-4	NA	CASSLSQFTEAFF	TGTGCCAGCAGCTTGAGTCAGTTCACTGAAGCTTTCTTT
TRBJ2-3	NA	TRBV7-7	TRBD1	CASSLAGTGDTQYF	TGTGCCAGCAGCTTAGCAGGGACAGGAGATACGCAGTATTTT
TRBJ2-1	NA	TRBV27	TRBD1	CASSLDRGSYNEQFF	TGTGCCAGCAGTTTAGACAGGGGATCTTACAATGAGCAGTTCTTC
TRBJ1-4	NA	TRBV18	NA	CASSPLRTTATNEKLFF	TGTGCCAGCTCACCATTGAGGACAACTGCAACTAATGAAAAACTGTTTTTT
TRBJ2-7	NA	TRBV11-2	TRBD2	CASRPAGGRFYEQYF	TGTGCCAGCCGACCCGCGGGGGGGCGATTTTACGAGCAGTACTTC
TRBJ1-2	few	TRBV7-9	TRBD1	CSSSPSEGQENYGYTF	TGTTCCAGCAGCCCTAGTGAGGGACAGGAGAACTATGGCTACACCTTC
TRBJ2-1	once	TRBV30	NA	CAWSGTFANNEQFF	TGTGCCTGGAGCGGGACTTTTGCGAACAATGAGCAGTTCTTC
TRBJ2-6	NA	TRBV2	TRBD1	CASSVTGRSGANVLTF	TGTGCCAGCAGTGTGACAGGGCGCTCCGGGGCCAACGTCCTGACTTTC
TRBJ1-1	NA	TRBV7-2	NA	CASSGAGARGSAFF	TGTGCCAGCAGCGGGGCGGGCGCGCGGGGGAGTGCTTTCTTT
TRBJ2-2	NA	TRBV9	NA	CASSVRGIGELFF	TGTGCCAGCAGCGTACGGGGTATCGGGGAGCTGTTTTTT
TRBJ1-4	NA	TRBV10-3	TRBD1	CAISEGTGATNEKLFF	TGTGCCATCAGTGAAGGGACAGGGGCCACTAATGAAAAACTGTTTTTT
TRBJ1-2	NA	TRBV15	TRBD1	CATSSYFPSRAGGTGYTF	TGTGCCACCAGCAGCTATTTTCCATCCAGGGCAGGGGGGACCGGCTACACCTTC
TRBJ1-1	once	TRBV4-1	NA	CASRTLGPTGWTEAFF	TGCGCCAGCAGGACCTTGGGACCTACAGGGTGGACTGAAGCTTTCTTT
TRBJ2-7	NA	TRBV5-1	NA	CASSFLSSAYEQYF	TGCGCCAGCAGCTTTTTATCTAGCGCCTACGAGCAGTACTTC
TRBJ1-1	once	TRBV11-2	TRBD1	CASSLVFQQGGFF	TGTGCCAGCAGCTTAGTGTTCCAGCAGGGGGGTTTCTTT
TRBJ2-5	once	TRBV6-1	TRBD1	CASVSDRQETQYF	TGTGCCAGCGTTTCGGACAGGCAAGAGACCCAGTACTTC
TRBJ1-4	NA	TRBV6-5	TRBD1	CASSRQGGNEKLFF	TGTGCCAGCAGCCGACAGGGGGGGAATGAAAAACTGTTTTTT
TRBJ1-2	NA	TRBV4-3	NA	CASSQDHGNYGYTF	TGCGCCAGCAGCCAAGACCACGGTAACTATGGCTACACCTTC
TRBJ1-2	NA	TRBV29-1	TRBD1	CSVYGQGRGYTF	TGCAGCGTTTACGGACAGGGGAGAGGCTACACCTTC
TRBJ1-4	NA	TRBV19	TRBD1	CASSLTSQGEKLFF	TGTGCCAGTAGTCTTACCTCACAGGGGGAAAAACTGTTTTTT
TRBJ2-7	NA	TRBV5-5	NA	CASSSGVPHSYEQYF	TGTGCCAGCAGCTCAGGGGTACCCCACTCCTACGAGCAGTACTTC
TRBJ2-7	NA	TRBV19	TRBD2	CASSGGTSIYEQYF	TGTGCCAGTAGTGGGGGGACTAGCATCTACGAGCAGTACTTC
TRBJ1-1	NA	TRBV11-2	NA	CASSLDSLYWANTEAFF	TGTGCCAGCAGCTTAGACAGCCTTTATTGGGCGAACACTGAAGCTTTCTTT
TRBJ2-7	NA	TRBV9	TRBD2	CASSVGLTSGLHSYEQYF	TGTGCCAGCAGCGTGGGCTTGACTAGCGGACTTCACTCCTACGAGCAGTACTTC
TRBJ1-3	few	TRBV4-3	NA	CASSQDSGGVNTIYF	TGCGCCAGCAGCCAAGATTCGGGGGGCGTGAACACCATATATTTT
TRBJ2-3	NA	TRBV5-4	NA	CASSLGGVWTDTQYF	TGTGCCAGCAGCTTGGGGGGGGTTTGGACAGATACGCAGTATTTT
TRBJ2-2	NA	TRBV6-5	NA	CASSQFLGAGELFF	TGTGCCAGCAGTCAATTCCTCGGGGCCGGGGAGCTGTTTTTT
TRBJ2-5	NA	TRBV5-1	TRBD2	CASTKGGGPETQYF	TGCGCCAGCACCAAGGGCGGGGGGCCAGAGACCCAGTACTTC
TRBJ2-2	NA	TRBV28	TRBD2	CASSHTSGGMHTGELFF	TGTGCCAGCAGTCATACTAGCGGGGGGATGCACACCGGGGAGCTGTTTTTT
TRBJ2-3	once	TRBV21-1	NA	CASSKGGASGKNTDTQYF	TGTGCCAGCAGCAAAGGAGGAGCTAGCGGAAAGAACACAGATACGCAGTATTTT
TRBJ2-1	NA	TRBV11-2	NA	CASSSPRVSPNEQFF	TGTGCCAGCAGCTCCCCCCGGGTATCCCCCAATGAGCAGTTCTTC
TRBJ1-2	NA	TRBV29-1	NA	CSVDKKLTSYGYTF	TGCAGCGTAGATAAGAAACTGACAAGTTATGGCTACACCTTC
TRBJ1-2	NA	TRBV5-4	NA	CASSLGRGTYGYTF	TGTGCCAGCAGCTTGGGTCGGGGGACCTATGGCTACACCTTC
TRBJ2-3	NA	TRBV7-9	NA	CASSLVGRGAYTDTQYF	TGTGCCAGCAGCTTAGTTGGACGGGGGGCATACACAGATACGCAGTATTTT
TRBJ2-3	many	TRBV7-2	NA	CASSPRAGTGTDTQYF	TGTGCCAGCAGCCCCCGTGCGGGGACAGGCACAGATACGCAGTATTTT
TRBJ1-2	NA	TRBV10-3	TRBD1	CASKPDRASGYTF	TGTGCCAGCAAACCGGACAGGGCTAGTGGCTACACCTTC
TRBJ2-5	NA	TRBV7-9	TRBD2	CASSLPVGRDLGRETQYF	TGTGCCAGCAGCCTACCGGTCGGCAGGGACCTCGGGAGGGAGACCCAGTACTTC
TRBJ1-6	NA	TRBV5-6	NA	CASSPGVGGSSPLHF	TGTGCCAGCAGCCCCGGGGTTGGGGGCTCGTCACCCCTCCACTTT
TRBJ1-5	NA	TRBV5-1	NA	CASSPGTLRRGGNQPHHF	TGCGCCAGCAGCCCAGGAACTTTGAGGCGAGGGGGAAATCAGCCCCACCATTTT
TRBJ2-2	NA	TRBV5-1	NA	CASSQRTANTGELFF	TGCGCCAGCAGCCAGAGGACAGCGAACACCGGGGAGCTGTTTTTT
TRBJ2-1	NA	TRBV5-1	TRBD1	CASSWTGGTGNEQFF	TGCGCCAGCAGCTGGACAGGGGGCACAGGCAATGAGCAGTTCTTC
TRBJ1-2	few	TRBV18	TRBD1	CASSRGTDFGYTF	TGTGCCAGCTCACGTGGGACAGATTTTGGTTACACCTTC